The present T cell receptor beta chain was sequenced within a study of blood T cells in healthy people across ages. With a J-beta primer mix and a sample-barcoded 5' primer, a second PCR ran roughly 6 to 11 cycles. TCRdb called the 5' RACE reads again in MiXCR, with one record for every CDR3 protein. The repertoire consists of 1.4 million to 1.5 million distinct CDR3 sequences, with 35% to 45% occurring once and the leading ten covering roughly 8.2%. CDR1 and CDR2 (germline): MGHDK, SYGVNS. The CDR3 totals 15 residues. General observations from the study: Naive T cell percentage by flow cytometry tracked strongly with beta diversity.

On this clonotype itself: No antigen is known for it.

The TCR comes from a young woman in good health. The sample consisted of blood. V gene TRBV25-1 combines with J gene TRBJ2-5; D not resolved. The end of the DNA aligns better with TRBJ2-1, so the J call may be wrong. The CDR3 reads CASSPQDLPQETQFF. CDR3 bases: TGTGCCAGCAGTCCCCAGGATCTACCCCAAGAGACCCAGTTCTTC.